What follows are 4 T cell receptor beta chains derived from one specimen sequenced in a study of tumor and adjacent non-tumor tissue in lung cancer. This sample's RNA came from whole unsorted tissue. More than 3 cm separated this lung sample from the edge of the tumor. The library came from three nested PCR rounds adapted from ARM-PCR protocols. A single record per CDR3 protein comes from TCRdb applying MiXCR to the multiplex PCR reads. This table holds about 48,000 distinct CDR3 sequences, 60% to 65% found once. The sequenced sample consisted of distant non-tumor lung tissue. All receptors come from an older woman with non-small cell lung cancer.

The rearrangement links TRBV5-1 to TRBJ1-2, with D possibly matching TRBD1 (6 bases). The CDR3 length is 14 residues. The germline V gene has CDR1 SGHRS and CDR2 YFSETQ. V was trimmed by 4 bases and J by 11 bases, leaving 21 bases between them. The CDR3 region has the DNA TGCGCCAGCAGCCCTAGAGGGACACTGGGCGCTTACACCTTC. It specifies CASSPRGTLGAYTF.

This clonotype is labeled medium-sized. J is TRBJ1-1 and V is TRBV5-5; possible D gene TRBD1, 5 bases. The V and J ends lost 4 bases and 7 bases respectively, with 20 bases between them. CDR1 is SGHKS, CDR2 YYEKEE, per germline (reference sequence). This CDR3 spans 15 amino acids. The CDR3 is CASSRLLQGNGEAFF. The CDR3 DNA follows: TGTGCCAGCAGCCGTCTACTCCAGGGAAACGGTGAAGCTTTCTTT. Looking up the rest from reference TRBV5-5 and TRBJ1-1 gives the full variable domain: DAGVTQSPTHLIKTRGQQVTLRCSPISGHKSVSWYQQVLGQGPQFIFQYYEKEERGRGNFPDRFSARQFPNYSSELNVNALLLGDSALYLCASSRLLQGNGEAFFGQGTRLTVV.

By frequency in the sample, this clonotype is medium-sized. This rearrangement joins TRBV6-5 to TRBJ2-7; 9 bases align to TRBD1. V was clipped by 11 bases and J by 6 bases; unmatched bases: 11. The CDR3 is made up of 13 amino acids. CDR1 is MNHEY and CDR2 is SVGAGI in the germline V gene. For the CDR3, the DNA is TGTGCCGCCACGGGACAGGGTCGCATCGAGCAGTACTTC. Protein product: CAATGQGRIEQYF.

Remarks on this clonotype: Germline is not matched at one junction end, which may reflect a read error. This chain uses TRBV10-2 with TRBJ1-1; D remains ambiguous. The length of the CDR3 is 15 residues. Germline lookup yields CDR1 WSHSY and CDR2 SAAADI. CDR3 amino acids: CASSEWSTQNIEVFF. The CDR3 nucleotides read TGCGCCAGCAGTGAGTGGAGCACTCAGAACATTGAAGTTTTCTTT.